This is a list of T cell receptor beta chains from one sample in a study of cytomegalovirus exposure and HLA in healthy donors. Clones were read by immunoSEQ multiplex PCR, and TCRdb kept only the in-frame ones, dropping some. This sample carries roughly 190,000 clones, just under 75% of them seen once, and the ten largest clones take over 4%. Material for sequencing was PBMCs. The source of these receptors is a man aged 25 to 40 in good health and CMV-seropositive. The conserved cysteine and the conserved F or W are not part of the CDR3 here.

J gene,V gene,CDR3 protein
TRBJ1-1,TRBV7-2,ASSLDRGRTEAF
-,TRBV27,ASSPSGQGYEQY
TRBJ1-3,TRBV4-3,ASSPTGGSINTIY
TRBJ2-7,TRBV7-2,ASSLRGGDLTYEQY
TRBJ1-2,TRBV6-5,ASSYRTVNYGYT
TRBJ2-7,TRBV7-9,ASLPPGKQY
TRBJ1-2,TRBV5-1,ASSFTLDRRNYGYT
TRBJ2-1,TRBV7-2,ASSSRQGGNEQF
TRBJ1-2,TRBV18,ASSPTTLELAIRGYT
TRBJ2-3,TRBV5-1,ASSKGTGYTDTQY
TRBJ1-2,TRBV2,ASTGGTGSGYT
TRBJ2-2,TRBV5-1,ASSFTSGGGTGELF
TRBJ1-1,TRBV7-8,ASSSRQVSDTEAF